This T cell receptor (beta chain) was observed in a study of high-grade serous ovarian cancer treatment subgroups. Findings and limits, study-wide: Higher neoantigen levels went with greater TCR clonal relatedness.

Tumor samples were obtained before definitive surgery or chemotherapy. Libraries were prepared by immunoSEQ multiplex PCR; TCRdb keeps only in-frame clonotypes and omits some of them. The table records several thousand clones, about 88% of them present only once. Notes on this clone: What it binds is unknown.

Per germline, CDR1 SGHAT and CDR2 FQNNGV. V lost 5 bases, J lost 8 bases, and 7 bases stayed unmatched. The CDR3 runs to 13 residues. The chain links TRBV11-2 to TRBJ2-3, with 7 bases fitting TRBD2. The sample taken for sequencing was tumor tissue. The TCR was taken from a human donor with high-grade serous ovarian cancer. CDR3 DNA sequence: TGTGCCAGCAGCACATCCGGCGGGGGTACGCAGTATTTT. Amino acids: CASSTSGGGTQYF.